These T cell receptor beta chains were read from a single sample in a study of blood T cell repertoires in COVID-19. This table comes from immunoSEQ multiplex PCR, and its TCRdb copy is limited to in-frame clones, with some not included. The sample consists of some 89,000 clones, 75% to 95% of them appearing once. Input material: peripheral blood. The receptor source for this set is a man between 60 and 75 years old with acute or convalescent COVID-19. CDR3s include the opening cysteine and the closing phenylalanine or tryptophan. A D gene is named only where the DNA matches it firmly. The size entry is marked missing in some rows and otherwise reads once, few, many or a size class.

>TRBD1|-|TRBV5-1|TRBJ1-2
CASSLAKGGGQGYGYTF
TGCGCCAGCAGCTTGGCCAAAGGTGGTGGACAGGGATATGGCTACACCTTC
>-|-|TRBV11-2|TRBJ1-1
CASSLDRHTEAFF
TGTGCCAGCTCCCTAGACAGGCACACTGAAGCTTTCTTT
>-|-|TRBV7-8|TRBJ2-5
CASSLWKAGWETQYF
TGTGCCAGCAGCTTATGGAAGGCGGGTTGGGAGACCCAGTACTTC
>TRBD1|-|TRBV29-1|TRBJ1-2
CSGGQGEDYGYTF
TGCAGCGGAGGACAGGGAGAGGACTATGGCTACACCTTC
>-|-|TRBV7-9|TRBJ1-1
CASSLFGGRAEAFF
TGTGCCAGCAGCTTATTCGGGGGACGGGCTGAAGCTTTCTTT
>-|-|TRBV18|TRBJ2-3
CASSPPGDSADTQYF
TGTGCCAGCTCACCACCAGGGGACTCGGCAGATACGCAGTATTTT
>-|-|TRBV5-4|TRBJ2-7
CARQDGIYEQYF
TGTGCCAGACAGGACGGAATCTACGAGCAGTACTTC
>TRBD1|-|TRBV7-9|TRBJ1-1
CASMIRDRVYGTEAFF
TGTGCCAGCATGATCCGGGACAGGGTATACGGCACTGAAGCTTTCTTT
>TRBD1|-|TRBV11-2|TRBJ1-2
CASSSGQGAGYTF
TGTGCCAGCAGCTCAGGACAGGGAGCCGGCTACACCTTC
>-|-|TRBV29-1|TRBJ1-3
CSVGTGTKEWNTIYF
TGCAGCGTCGGGACCGGGACAAAAGAGTGGAACACCATATATTTT
>TRBD1|-|TRBV3-1/TRBV3-2|TRBJ2-1
CASRPSGTGRIGPQFF
TGTGCCAGCAGACCCTCCGGGACAGGAAGAATTGGCCCCCAGTTCTTC
>-|-|TRBV5-3|TRBJ1-6
CATRSCVYNSPLHF
TGTGCCACAAGATCGTGCGTTTATAATTCACCCCTCCACTTT
>TRBD1|-|TRBV10-1|TRBJ1-2
CASSESVMAGGLIYYGYTF
TGCGCCAGCAGTGAGTCCGTGATGGCAGGGGGCTTGATCTACTATGGCTACACCTTC
>TRBD2|-|TRBV6-1|TRBJ2-3
CASSGLTSGGAADTQYF
TGTGCCAGCAGTGGGCTTACTAGCGGGGGGGCGGCAGATACGCAGTATTTT
>TRBD1|-|TRBV15|TRBJ1-2
CATSRDRGNYGYTF
TGTGCCACCAGCAGAGACAGGGGGAACTATGGCTACACCTTC
>TRBD1|-|TRBV18|TRBJ1-4
CASSPGQGSKKLFF
TGTGCCAGCTCACCGGGACAGGGTAGTAAAAAACTGTTTTTT
>TRBD1|-|TRBV4-1|TRBJ1-1
CASSQTPGGMGNTEAFF
TGCGCCAGCAGCCAAACCCCAGGGGGAATGGGAAACACTGAAGCTTTCTTT
>-|-|TRBV9|TRBJ2-3
CASSPQGSTDTQYF
TGTGCCAGCAGCCCCCAGGGGAGCACAGATACGCAGTATTTT
>TRBD1|-|TRBV2|TRBJ1-1
CASRPVGQGYTEAFF
TGTGCCAGTAGGCCAGTGGGACAGGGGTACACTGAAGCTTTCTTT
>-|-|TRBV19|TRBJ1-2
CASSIGGHPNYGYTF
TGTGCCAGTAGTATTGGGGGACACCCAAACTATGGCTACACCTTC
>-|-|TRBV10-3|TRBJ1-1
CAISEVEGTEAFF
TGTGCCATCAGTGAGGTGGAGGGCACTGAAGCTTTCTTT
>TRBD1|-|TRBV30|TRBJ1-2
CAWTALGQGEGGWGYGYTF
TGTGCCTGGACCGCCTTGGGACAGGGAGAGGGGGGTTGGGGCTATGGCTACACCTTC
>TRBD1|once|TRBV10-3|TRBJ1-6
CAISPTGGNSPLHF
TGTGCCATCAGCCCGACAGGGGGAAATTCACCCCTCCACTTT
>TRBD1|once|TRBV4-2|TRBJ1-1
CASSLGQVNTEAFF
TGTGCCAGCAGCCTTGGACAGGTGAACACTGAAGCTTTCTTT
>-|-|TRBV5-5|TRBJ1-2
CASSLGEGTAYGYTF
TGTGCCAGCAGCTTGGGGGAGGGGACCGCCTATGGCTACACCTTC
>TRBD1|-|TRBV19|TRBJ2-1
CASSIRQGAYNEQFF
TGTGCCAGTAGTATAAGACAGGGGGCCTACAATGAGCAGTTCTTC
>-|-|TRBV6-1|TRBJ1-3
CASSDPGGRTGNTIYF
TGTGCCAGCAGTGACCCAGGTGGTAGAACTGGAAACACCATATATTTT
>TRBD1|-|TRBV5-4|TRBJ2-7
CATTGRGRGYEQYF
TGTGCTACAACCGGCAGGGGGCGCGGGTACGAGCAGTACTTC
>-|-|TRBV5-6|TRBJ1-3
CASSLVGSSGNTIYF
TGTGCCAGCAGCTTGGTCGGGTCGTCTGGAAACACCATATATTTT
>-|-|TRBV11-2|TRBJ1-2
CASSPPYGEIYGYTF
TGTGCCAGCAGCCCTCCCTACGGGGAAATCTATGGCTACACCTTC
>-|-|TRBV30|TRBJ2-6
CAWIHGSRTANVLTF
TGTGCCTGGATACACGGTAGCCGAACTGCCAACGTCCTGACTTTC
>-|once|TRBV6-1|TRBJ1-1
CASSEQPGANTEAFF
TGTGCCAGCAGTGAACAACCGGGAGCTAACACTGAAGCTTTCTTT
>TRBD2|-|TRBV5-5|TRBJ2-5
CASSLGGLAGVETQYF
TGTGCCAGCAGCTTGGGGGGACTAGCAGGGGTGGAGACCCAGTACTTC
>-|-|TRBV5-4|TRBJ1-6
CASSLAKQNSPLHF
TGTGCCAGCAGCTTGGCCAAACAGAATTCACCCCTCCACTTT
>-|-|TRBV5-1|TRBJ2-2
CASSTTRQNTGELFF
TGCGCCAGCAGCACCACCCGACAGAACACCGGGGAGCTGTTTTTT
>TRBD1|-|TRBV5-6|TRBJ1-5
CASSLRGQGDQPQHF
TGTGCCAGCAGCTTGAGGGGGCAGGGCGATCAGCCCCAGCATTTT
>-|-|TRBV5-1|TRBJ1-1
CASSLESEAFF
TGCGCCAGCAGCTTGGAGAGTGAAGCTTTCTTT
>-|-|TRBV1|TRBJ1-5
CTSSQETPRDSNQPQHF
TGCACCAGCAGCCAAGAAACTCCCAGGGATAGCAATCAGCCCCAGCATTTT
>-|once|TRBV2|TRBJ1-4
CASSEQGNEKLFF
TGTGCCAGCAGTGAACAGGGGAATGAAAAACTGTTTTTT
>-|-|TRBV5-4|TRBJ1-3
CASSFKERPGNTIYF
TGTGCCAGCAGCTTCAAGGAGCGACCTGGAAACACCATATATTTT
>-|-|TRBV11-2|TRBJ1-1
CASSLSGQPNTEAFF
TGTGCCAGCAGCCTTTCGGGACAACCGAACACTGAAGCTTTCTTT
>TRBD1|-|TRBV5-1|TRBJ1-3
CASSPRTGSDTIYF
TGCGCCAGCAGCCCCAGGACAGGGTCGGACACCATATATTTT
>TRBD1|-|TRBV19|TRBJ1-5
CASSDYGQGFGQPQHF
TGTGCCAGTAGTGATTATGGACAGGGATTCGGTCAGCCCCAGCATTTT
>-|-|TRBV15|TRBJ1-1
CATSRVEGGVRLAFF
TGTGCCACCAGCAGAGTTGAGGGAGGGGTCCGGTTGGCTTTCTTT
>-|-|TRBV7-9|TRBJ1-1
CASNQRWDTEAFF
TGTGCCAGCAACCAGCGGTGGGACACTGAAGCTTTCTTT
>TRBD1|-|TRBV6-5|TRBJ1-1
CASSRQGANTEAFF
TGTGCCAGCAGCAGACAGGGGGCGAACACTGAAGCTTTCTTT
>TRBD2|-|TRBV5-1|TRBJ2-1
CASSLSGATYNEQFF
TGCGCCAGCAGCTTGAGCGGGGCCACCTACAATGAGCAGTTCTTC
>-|few|TRBV6-5|TRBJ1-1
CASSYSTGMNTEAFF
TGTGCCAGCAGTTACTCCACAGGGATGAACACTGAAGCTTTCTTT
>-|-|TRBV2|TRBJ1-2
CASSPSGGQLGYTF
TGTGCCAGCAGCCCCTCTGGGGGACAACTCGGCTACACCTTC
>TRBD2|-|TRBV11-2|TRBJ2-1
CASSTRLAGVPYNEQFF
TGTGCCAGCAGCACTAGACTAGCGGGGGTTCCCTACAATGAGCAGTTCTTC
>TRBD2|-|TRBV7-8|TRBJ2-5
CASSTWLAGQETQYF
TGTGCCAGCAGCACGTGGCTAGCGGGGCAAGAGACCCAGTACTTC
>TRBD1|-|TRBV19|TRBJ2-3
CASSAGTVSTDTQYF
TGTGCCAGTAGCGCCGGGACAGTGAGCACAGATACGCAGTATTTT
>-|-|TRBV2|TRBJ1-6
CASRPDNSPLHF
TGTGCCAGCAGACCGGATAATTCACCCCTCCACTTT